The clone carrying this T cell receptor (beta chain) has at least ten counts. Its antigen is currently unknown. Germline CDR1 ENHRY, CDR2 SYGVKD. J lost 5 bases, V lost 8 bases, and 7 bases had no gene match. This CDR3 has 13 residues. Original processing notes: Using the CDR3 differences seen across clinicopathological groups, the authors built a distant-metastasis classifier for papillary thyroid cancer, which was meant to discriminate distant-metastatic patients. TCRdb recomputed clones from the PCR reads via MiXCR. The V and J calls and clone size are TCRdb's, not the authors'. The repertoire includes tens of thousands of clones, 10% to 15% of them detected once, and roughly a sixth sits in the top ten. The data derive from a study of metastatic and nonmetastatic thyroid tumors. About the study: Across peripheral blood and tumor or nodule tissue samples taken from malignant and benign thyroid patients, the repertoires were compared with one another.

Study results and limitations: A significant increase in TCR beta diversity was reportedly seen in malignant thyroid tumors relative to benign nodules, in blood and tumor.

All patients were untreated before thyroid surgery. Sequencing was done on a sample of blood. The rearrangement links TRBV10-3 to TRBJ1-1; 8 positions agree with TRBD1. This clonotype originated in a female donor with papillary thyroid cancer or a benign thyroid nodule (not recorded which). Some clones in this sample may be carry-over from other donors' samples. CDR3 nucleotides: TGTGCCATCTCCGGGACAGGCCCAACTGAAGCTTTCTTT. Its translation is CAISGTGPTEAFF.